This TCR beta chain was recorded in a study of identical twins (dated by TCRdb to 2016 to 2017). With respect to the entire study: To test whether fetal clonotypes persist, the study used deep sequencing on TCR alpha and beta repertoires from monozygotic twins, unrelated adults of various ages, and cord blood. Replicate twin experiments were performed at different times using different library preparation protocols to rule out contamination. The full study reports these points: In monozygotic twins, out-of-frame TCR alpha sharing was systematically underestimated by recombination models, although the models agreed with sharing between unrelated individuals. Compared with coincidental sharing between unrelated individuals, out-of-frame TCR alpha sequences shared between twins had an excess of sequences with low generation probability. Because the same donors could not be followed over many years, the conclusions relied on cross-sectional statistical analysis. The excess sharing between twins in beta out-of-frame sequences was weaker because fewer shared sequences reduced the signal-to-noise ratio. Invariant T cells such as MAIT and iNKT could partly confound zero-insertion analyses, though diverse VJ usage argued against this for most clonotypes. Fewer insertions were carried by abundant cord blood beta clonotypes, a similar but weaker trend appeared in young adult naive repertoires, and no such trend appeared in memory repertoires.

Concerning this clonotype: Its antigen is unknown. Base qualities are not at hand, and no much larger clone is one base apart.

Deletion took 5 bases off V and 3 bases off J, with a span of 13 bases between the germline ends. The CDR3, cysteine through phenylalanine, is 14 amino acids long. Here the CDR3 DNA is all that survives: 42 bases in frame from base 1. According to the germline V gene, CDR1 reads SNHLY and CDR2 reads FYNNEI. The library was made by 5' RACE. Sequencing instrument: Illumina HiSeq 2000. A universal primer binding site was introduced by template switching, and a unique molecular identifier was present in the final cDNA, enabling accurate counting of TCR cDNA molecules. First-strand cDNA for TCR alpha and beta chains was synthesized from specific primers in the conserved constant-segment region. To control for contamination, every cDNA library was double barcoded, receiving both a SMART-Mk sample barcode and Illumina barcodes. Two successive PCR steps introduced TruSeq adapter sequences along with Illumina sample barcodes. The Illumina HiSeq platform was used with custom primers to sequence TCR alpha and beta cDNA libraries. As for the authors' bioinformatics: Raw reads were processed with MiGEC to extract unique molecular identifiers, and MiXCR was used to determine CDR3 positions. For each individual, recombination models were inferred using an EM algorithm with the repgenHMM and IGoR tools. Shared clonotypes were analyzed with the tcR package in R, and sharing was normalized by the product of cloneset sizes. Out-of-frame nonproductive sequences were analyzed to study raw recombination free of thymic and clonal selection effects. TCRdb ran its own pipeline on the public reads, namely fastp trimming at Q25 and MiXCR clone calling, and kept in-frame beta chains. Entries that share a CDR3 protein sequence are merged under the most common genes and DNA. The authors' filters were not applied to this entry. In this sample the table shows around 340,000 distinct CDR3 sequences, roughly an eighth of which occur a single time. In total, the top ten clones hold 7.2% of the sample.

All donors were healthy Caucasians. The twin cohort comprised three pairs of female monozygotic twins, all aged roughly 18 to 30 years. CD4+ and CD8+ T cell populations were isolated with positive isolation kits from Invitrogen. This sample was also put to use in a study of yellow fever vaccine responses in identical twins. As that second study puts it: The authors reported that the T cell response to vaccination in identical twins appeared partly convergent and partly personalized. In the study, vaccine-responding T cell clones were precisely tracked in identical twins.

This receptor chain uses TRBV2 and TRBJ2-5, with the D gene uncertain. Sequencing was performed on CD8+ T cells sorted from blood. This TCR derives from a woman under 30 in good health. At the DNA level, the sequence is TGTGCCAGCAGTACCGTCAGCGAAGAAGAGACCCAGTACTTC. Translation gives CASSTVSEEETQYF.